These 26 T cell receptor beta chains were all obtained from the same sample, sequenced in a study of blood T cells in healthy people across ages. A J-beta primer mix and a sample-barcoded 5' primer were used in a second PCR of roughly 7 to 12 cycles. TCRdb independently ran MiXCR on the 5' RACE reads; one entry per CDR3 protein. The sample records more than 650,000 distinct CDR3 sequences, 20% to 25% being singletons. The sequenced material came from blood. The receptors here all came from a man in his 70s in good health.

The chain carries TRBV12-3 or TRBV12-4 and TRBJ2-1; a weak D match, TRBD1 (6 bases). The CDR3 spans 17 residues. V dropped 5 bases and J dropped 2 bases, with 19 bases sitting between them. Here the CDR3 DNA reads TGTGCCAGCAGTCAGGGGTACTCGTACATGACCTACAATGAGCAGTTCTTC. This gives the protein CASSQGYSYMTYNEQFF.

This clonotype has a count of ten or more. V and J are TRBV28 and TRBJ1-4; D gene ambiguous. This CDR3 contains 12 residues. V was clipped by 6 bases and J by 8 bases, with 10 bases between them. CDR1 is MDHEN, CDR2 SYDVKM, per germline. CDR3 sequence reads: CASSLLREKLFF. The CDR3 DNA follows: TGTGCCAGCAGCTTACTTCGGGAAAAACTGTTTTTT.

This clonotype has just a few counts. The genes are TRBV4-2 and TRBJ1-6, with D perhaps TRBD1 (6 bases). Germline V gene data show CDR1 as LGHNA and CDR2 as YNFKEQ. Trimming removed 0 bases from V and 9 bases from J, with 18 bases in between. The CDR3 totals 17 residues. CDR3 DNA sequence: TGTGCCAGCAGCCAAGACGCTCGCGGACAGACGATTTCACCCCTCCACTTT. Residues: CASSQDARGQTISPLHF.

This clonotype has ten or more counts. This CDR3 is CASSLEGSGYTF. The CDR3 DNA follows: TGTGCCAGCAGCTTGGAGGGTAGCGGCTACACCTTC. The V call is TRBV11-2, the J call TRBJ1-2; D gene ambiguous. This CDR3 has 12 residues. V was trimmed by 3 bases and J by 8 bases, leaving 10 bases between them. Germline V lookup: CDR1 SGHAT, CDR2 FQNNGV. Using reference TRBV11-2 and TRBJ1-2 for the parts outside the CDR3, the full variable domain is EAGVAQSPRYKIIEKRQSVAFWCNPISGHATLYWYQQILGQGPKLLIQFQNNGVVDDSQLPKDRFSAERLKGVDSTLKIQPAKLEDSAVYLCASSLEGSGYTFGSGTRLTVV.

The rearrangement joins TRBV28 to TRBJ1-4, with D tentatively TRBD1 (5 bases). Germline CDR1 MDHEN, CDR2 SYDVKM. This CDR3 has 13 amino acids. V lost 7 bases and J lost 5, with 11 bases in between. The CDR3 here is CASTSGTNEKLFF. CDR3 sequence (DNA): TGTGCCAGCACCTCCGGGACCAATGAAAAACTGTTTTTT.

This clonotype was detected many times. The gene calls are TRBV5-1 and TRBJ2-5; 8 nucleotides line up with TRBD2. The CDR3 consists of 12 residues. Per the germline V gene, CDR1 is SGHRS and CDR2 is YFSETQ. V lost 7 bases, J lost 2 bases, and 1 base stayed unmatched. The CDR3 sequence: CASASGQETQYF. The CDR3 DNA sequence: TGCGCCAGCGCTAGCGGGCAAGAGACCCAGTACTTC.

This clonotype was recorded a few times. The rearrangement joins TRBV9 to TRBJ2-5, with a tentative D call TRBD1 (5 bases). V gave up 0 bases and J gave up 5 bases, with 11 bases separating them. The CDR3 sequence is 14 residues long. Germline CDR1 reads SGDLS; CDR2 reads YYNGEE. The CDR3: CASSVDQGAETQYF. CDR3 sequence (DNA): TGTGCCAGCAGCGTAGATCAAGGGGCGGAGACCCAGTACTTC.

Only a few counts were recorded for this clonotype. The chain recombines TRBV20-1 with TRBJ2-7; 8 bases align to TRBD1. In germline, CDR1 is DFQATT, CDR2 SNEGSKA (reference sequence). The CDR3 covers 13 residues. After removal of 8 bases from V and 1 base from J, the junction contained 7 bases not matched to a gene. CDR3 sequence reads: CSSRDRPSYEQYF. CDR3 nucleotide sequence: TGCAGTTCACGGGACAGGCCATCCTACGAGCAGTACTTC.

The rearrangement joins TRBV3-1 to TRBJ1-2, with a tentative D call TRBD1 (6 bases). The CDR3 covers 14 residues. CDR1 and CDR2 (germline): LGHDT, YNNKEL (reference sequence). The V end was cut by 0 bases, the J end by 7 bases, with 12 bases between. The CDR3 bases are TGTGCCAGCAGCCAAGAGTTGGGGGCGACTGGCTACACCTTC. It yields the protein CASSQELGATGYTF.

The rearrangement links TRBV7-9 to TRBJ1-3; no clear D gene. Looked up from germline, CDR1 is SEHNR and CDR2 is FQNEAQ (reference sequence). This CDR3 is built from 16 residues. V lost 1 base and J lost 0, with 10 bases in between. In nucleotides, the CDR3 is TGTGCCAGCAGCTTAGGTGTCGCCGACTCTGGAAACACCATATATTTT. Encoded protein: CASSLGVADSGNTIYF.

A few counts support this clonotype. This sequence joins TRBV20-1 and TRBJ2-2; 10 bases align to TRBD2. There are 15 residues in the CDR3. Germline trimming cut 6 bases from V and 5 bases from J; bases unmatched to any gene: 9. The germline V gene encodes CDR1 DFQATT and CDR2 SNEGSKA (reference sequence). CDR3 DNA sequence: TGCAGTGCGGCCGCCCTGGGACTAGCGACCGGGGAGCTGTTTTTT. Translated, it gives CSAAALGLATGELFF.

In this sample, this clonotype turned up a few times. The rearrangement joins TRBV10-3 to TRBJ1-2; D is possibly TRBD1 (5 bases). The CDR3 consists of 16 residues. V gave up 2 bases and J gave up 3 bases, with 16 bases separating them. Germline lookup yields CDR1 ENHRY and CDR2 SYGVKD. The CDR3 is CAISETRDGTDYGYTF. The DNA for the CDR3 is TGTGCCATCAGTGAGACGAGGGACGGAACCGACTATGGCTACACCTTC.

The V and J genes are TRBV10-3 and TRBJ1-5; 11 bases are shared with TRBD1. This CDR3 contains 14 residues. CDR1 and CDR2 from the germline V gene are ENHRY and SYGVKD. V lost 6 bases to trimming and J lost 5 bases; unmatched junction nucleotides: 3. This CDR3 reads CAISPGQGDQPQHF. The CDR3 DNA is TGTGCCATCAGCCCGGGACAGGGGGATCAGCCCCAGCATTTT.

The chain uses TRBV3-1 and TRBJ2-3; TRBD2 matches at 12 bases. In germline, CDR1 is LGHDT, CDR2 YNNKEL (reference sequence). The V and J ends lost 3 bases and 3 bases, in that order; junction bases with no gene match: 19. The CDR3 has 21 amino acids. This chain's CDR3 is CASSQTLGTGAGLAGTDTQYF. Here the CDR3 DNA reads TGTGCCAGCAGCCAGACCCTAGGGACAGGGGCCGGACTAGCGGGAACAGATACGCAGTATTTT.

This clonotype was counted a few times. The genes are TRBV28 and TRBJ2-7; D is uncertain. V shed 6 bases and J shed 3 bases, with 6 bases lying between them. This CDR3 spans 11 amino acids. Germline V gene sequence: CDR1 MDHEN, CDR2 SYDVKM. The DNA of the CDR3 is TGTGCCAGCAGCATCTACTACGAGCAGTACTTC. It translates to CASSIYYEQYF.

This clonotype was found a few times. The V call is TRBV2, the J call TRBJ2-3, with TRBD2 matching over 7 bases. Germline assignment: CDR1 SNHLY and CDR2 FYNNEI. The trim removed 3 bases at V and 2 bases at J, leaving 5 bases unmatched. The CDR3 spans 15 residues. In DNA, the CDR3 is TGTGCCAGCAGTGATTGGCGGGAGTCCACAGATACGCAGTATTTT. Amino acid sequence: CASSDWRESTDTQYF.

This clonotype was recorded only once. The rearrangement links TRBV20-1 to TRBJ1-4, with D unclear. V was trimmed by 5 bases and J by 7 bases, leaving 11 bases between them. This CDR3 is 12 amino acids long. Germline CDR1 and CDR2: DFQATT and SNEGSKA (reference sequence). CDR3 nucleotides: TGCAGTGCTGTCCCTCGTGCTGAAAAACTGTTTTTT. It codes for CSAVPRAEKLFF.

This clonotype occurred a few times. This sequence joins TRBV15 and TRBJ2-3; 7 bases fit TRBD1. The CDR3 consists of 16 residues. Trimming at V came to 0 bases and at J to 0 bases, leaving 3 bases not matched to a gene. The germline gives CDR1 LNHNV, CDR2 YYDKDF (reference sequence). CDR3 residues: CATSREGGGSTDTQYF. CDR3 sequence (DNA): TGTGCCACCAGCAGAGAAGGGGGCGGGAGCACAGATACGCAGTATTTT.

The rearrangement joins TRBV7-9 to TRBJ1-2; D ambiguous. CDR3 size: 19 residues. CDR1 and CDR2 (germline): SEHNR, FQNEAQ (reference sequence). V shed 5 bases and J shed 4 bases, with 29 bases lying between them. The CDR3: CASSLTLSATGKDLYGYTF. In DNA, the CDR3 is TGTGCCAGCAGCCTAACCCTTTCGGCGACTGGAAAAGATCTCTATGGCTACACCTTC.

CDR3: CASRKTGVGYTF. The CDR3 coding sequence is TGTGCCAGCAGGAAGACAGGGGTTGGCTACACCTTC. V usage is TRBV28 and J usage is TRBJ1-2, with TRBD1 identical over 8 bases. After removal of 6 bases from V and 7 bases from J, the junction contained 4 bases not matched to a gene. The CDR3 runs 12 residues. Looked up from germline, CDR1 is MDHEN and CDR2 is SYDVKM.

This clonotype was picked up a small number of times. The chain recombines TRBV15 with TRBJ1-1, with 7 bases lining up with TRBD1. This CDR3 is 13 amino acids long. Germline lookup yields CDR1 LNHNV and CDR2 YYDKDF (reference sequence). V was clipped by 0 bases and J by 8 bases; unmatched bases: 3. Written as DNA, the CDR3 is TGTGCCACCAGCAGAGATAGGGGACAGGAAGCTTTCTTT. Amino acid sequence: CATSRDRGQEAFF.

V is TRBV9 and J is TRBJ1-5; D remains ambiguous. V lost 0 bases and J lost 9, with 13 bases in between. In germline, CDR1 is SGDLS, CDR2 YYNGEE. This CDR3 contains 14 residues. The CDR3 coding sequence is TGTGCCAGCAGCGTAGATGGAGGACTAAGGCCCCAGCATTTT. Translating gives CASSVDGGLRPQHF.

This clonotype has only a few counts. V usage is TRBV5-1 and J usage is TRBJ1-4; D is perhaps TRBD1 (6 bases). The V gene lost 4 bases and the J gene lost 8 bases, with 15 bases spanning the gap. CDR3 length: 14 residues. Germline CDR1 SGHRS, CDR2 YFSETQ. CDR3 loop: CASSPTGTREKLFF. The CDR3 DNA is TGCGCCAGCAGCCCGACCGGGACACGAGAAAAACTGTTTTTT.

This clonotype turned up a few times. The CDR3 spells CASSVGGSSPEQFF. Written as DNA, the CDR3 is TGTGCCAGCAGCGTAGGCGGCTCGAGCCCTGAGCAGTTCTTC. The V call is TRBV9, the J call TRBJ2-7, with D unresolved. The J call may be in error: the DNA end matches TRBJ2-1 better. The CDR3 sequence is 14 residues long. CDR1 SGDLS and CDR2 YYNGEE come from the germline V gene.

This clonotype has a handful of counts. J is TRBJ1-1 and V is TRBV21-1. TRBV21-1 constitutes a pseudogene. The CDR3 extends over 11 amino acids. The CDR3 loop is CASRWPPEAFF. The CDR3 region has the DNA TGTGCCAGCAGGTGGCCACCTGAAGCTTTCTTT.

The chain uses TRBV24-1 and TRBJ2-1; TRBD2 matches at 15 bases. V lost 5 bases, J lost 2 bases, and 6 bases stayed unmatched. In germline, CDR1 is KGHDR, CDR2 SFDVKD. This CDR3 spans 18 amino acids. The CDR3 DNA follows: TGTGCCACCAGTGCCGGGACTAGCGGGGGGACCACCTACAATGAGCAGTTCTTC. Protein: CATSAGTSGGTTYNEQFF.